This entry lists 23 T cell receptor beta chains sequenced from one sample in a study of naive and memory T cell subsets. A UMI-containing oligonucleotide was joined by 3' ligation to the TCR cDNA template. The SP2 primer and nested alpha and beta constant region primers amplified ligated cDNA in four rounds. TCRdb re-derived calls from the 5' RACE reads in MiXCR, one entry per CDR3 protein. The data contain tens of thousands of distinct CDR3 sequences, approximately 8% of them singletons. All receptors derive from a female donor in good health.

This clonotype was picked up many times. J is TRBJ1-6 and V is TRBV20-1; D gene unclear. The ends were cut back, 7 bases at V and 7 bases at J, with 11 bases in the middle. Germline V gene lookup returns CDR1 DFQATT and CDR2 SNEGSKA (reference sequence). The CDR3 has 12 residues. The CDR3 DNA reads TGCAGTGGCAGGACGGGAAATTCACCCCTCCACTTT. It specifies CSGRTGNSPLHF.

This clonotype was seen at least ten times. J is TRBJ1-1 and V is TRBV28; 7 positions match TRBD1. This CDR3 contains 13 residues. V trimming: 7 bases; J trimming: 4 bases; junction bases outside the gene matches: 6. Germline-derived CDR1 and CDR2 are MDHEN and SYDVKM. The CDR3, as DNA: TGTGCCAGCACCCCAGGGGGGATCACTGAAGCTTTCTTT. This codes for CASTPGGITEAFF.

V is TRBV4-1 and J is TRBJ1-2, with D unresolved. Germline CDR1 and CDR2: MGHRA and YSYEKL. The CDR3 is 17 residues long. The V gene lost 1 base and the J gene lost 1 base, with 16 bases spanning the gap. The CDR3 protein is CASSQALSPPVNYGYTF. CDR3 sequence (DNA): TGCGCCAGCAGCCAAGCCCTAAGTCCCCCGGTTAACTATGGCTACACCTTC.

This chain uses TRBV7-2 with TRBJ2-2, with D perhaps matching TRBD2 (5 bases). This CDR3 spans 14 amino acids. Trimming cost V 5 bases and J 5 bases, with 12 bases left between them. Per the germline V gene, CDR1 is SGHTA and CDR2 is FQGNSA. CDR3 DNA sequence: TGTGCCAGCAGCCCTTATGGAGGAACCGGGGAGCTGTTTTTT. Its protein is CASSPYGGTGELFF. The variable domain in full, completed from reference TRBV7-2 and TRBJ2-2, reads GAGVSQSPSNKVTEKGKDVELRCDPISGHTALYWYRQSLGQGLEFLIYFQGNSAPDKSGLPSDRFSAERTGGSVSTLTIQRTQQEDSAVYLCASSPYGGTGELFFGEGSRLTVL.

This clonotype was counted between two and nine times. The V and J genes are TRBV12-3 or TRBV12-4 and TRBJ2-3; D is possibly TRBD1 or TRBD2 (5 bases each). Trimming removed 2 bases at V and 0 bases at J, with 9 bases between. The CDR3 runs to 15 residues. This CDR3 is CASSLRGVSTDTQYF. CDR3 DNA: TGTGCCAGCAGTTTAAGGGGAGTGAGCACAGATACGCAGTATTTT.

This clonotype was seen a handful of times. The V call is TRBV6-5, the J call TRBJ1-4; perhaps TRBD1 as D (6 bases). Germline V gene data show CDR1 as MNHEY and CDR2 as SVGAGI. CDR3 size: 14 residues. V lost 6 bases and J lost 6, with 14 bases in between. This CDR3 reads CASRPTGRDEKLFF. CDR3 in DNA: TGTGCCAGCAGACCAACAGGGAGGGATGAAAAACTGTTTTTT.

This clonotype was counted many times. The chain couples TRBV6-1 to TRBJ2-3; perhaps D is TRBD1 or TRBD2 (5 bases each). Per germline, CDR1 MNHNS and CDR2 SASEGT. The CDR3 has 14 residues. Trimming left V 8 bases short and J 2 bases short, with 14 bases between. CDR3 region: CASHWGSSTDTQYF. The CDR3 coding sequence is TGTGCCAGCCATTGGGGGTCTTCCACAGATACGCAGTATTTT.

This clonotype was detected ten times or more. The chain has TRBV20-1 and TRBJ1-2; the D is unclear. The CDR3 is 12 amino acids. With 2 bases removed from V and 9 bases from J, the gap between germline ends came to 13 bases. The germline CDR1 and CDR2 sequences are DFQATT and SNEGSKA (reference sequence). CDR3 bases: TGCAGTGCTAGACCCCCGGCCCGTAGCTACACCTTC. Amino acid sequence: CSARPPARSYTF.

The genes are TRBV5-1 and TRBJ2-3, with 7 positions matching TRBD2. This CDR3 comprises 16 residues. With 0 bases clipped from V and 2 bases from J, the junction kept 6 bases outside the gene matches. The germline gives CDR1 SGHRS, CDR2 YFSETQ. CDR3 sequence (DNA): TGCGCCAGCAGCTTGGATTTTAGCGGGTACACAGATACGCAGTATTTT. It is translated as CASSLDFSGYTDTQYF. Supplemented by reference TRBV5-1 and TRBJ2-3, the full variable domain reads KAGVTQTPRYLIKTRGQQVTLSCSPISGHRSVSWYQQTPGQGLQFLFEYFSETQRNKGNFPGRFSGRQFSNSRSEMNVSTLELGDSALYLCASSLDFSGYTDTQYFGPGTRLTVL.

This clonotype was counted a few times. The V and J genes are TRBV6-2 or TRBV6-3 and TRBJ2-7, with 7 bases fitting TRBD1. V trimming: 8 bases; J trimming: 1 base; junction bases outside the gene matches: 8. In germline, CDR1 is MNHEY, CDR2 SVGEGT. This CDR3 is 14 amino acids long. Here the CDR3 DNA reads TGTGCCAGCCGGAGCCGGGACAGTTCCTACGAGCAGTACTTC. It specifies CASRSRDSSYEQYF.

This CDR3 reads CASSLGSKYNEQFF. The DNA of the CDR3 is TGTGCCAGCAGCTTGGGTAGCAAGTACAATGAGCAGTTCTTC. The V call is TRBV7-3, the J call TRBJ2-1; D is undetermined. The CDR3 is made up of 14 amino acids. V was clipped by 3 bases and J by 4 bases, with 10 bases between them. CDR1 is SGHTA and CDR2 is FQGTGA in the germline V gene.

Only a few counts were recorded for this clonotype. The chain couples TRBV18 to TRBJ1-1, with a tentative D call TRBD1 (5 bases). V was shortened by 5 bases and J by 11 bases, with 15 bases between the two germline ends. The germline V gene encodes CDR1 KGHSH and CDR2 LQKENI. The CDR3 contains 12 residues. The CDR3 sequence: CASSKGVEEAFF. Written as DNA, the CDR3 is TGTGCCAGCTCAAAAGGGGTCGAGGAGGCTTTCTTT.

The sample holds many counts of this clonotype. This rearrangement joins TRBV6-5 to TRBJ1-4; possibly TRBD1 for D (5 bases). The CDR3 is 11 residues long. Trimming left V 8 bases short and J 5 bases short, with 6 bases between. The germline gives CDR1 MNHEY, CDR2 SVGAGI. The CDR3 region is CASGGNEKLFF. CDR3 coding DNA: TGTGCCAGCGGGGGAAATGAAAAACTGTTTTTT.

This clonotype has ten or more counts. The genes are TRBV12-3 or TRBV12-4 and TRBJ1-5; no reliable D call. The CDR3 totals 14 residues. Trimming took off 4 bases at V and 0 bases at J, with 7 bases between the two ends. The CDR3 sequence: CASSYRDSNQPQHF. The CDR3 DNA reads as TGTGCCAGCAGTTACCGCGATAGCAATCAGCCCCAGCATTTT.

This clonotype has just a few counts. J is TRBJ1-5 and V is TRBV19; 8 bases fit TRBD1. The CDR3 is 16 residues long. Germline V gene lookup returns CDR1 LNHDA and CDR2 SQIVND (reference sequence). With V trimmed by 1 base and J by 7 bases, 9 bases remained unmatched. CDR3 coding DNA: TGTGCCAGTAGTATAGGTCCCCAGGGGGCAGGGCAGCCCCAGCATTTT. Residues: CASSIGPQGAGQPQHF.

This clonotype has more than one count but fewer than ten. The rearrangement uses TRBV5-4 and TRBJ2-7; D is unresolved. Trimming cost V 0 bases and J 2 bases, with 9 bases left between them. The CDR3 is 14 residues long. Germline CDR1 and CDR2: SGHNT and YYREEE (reference sequence). Written as DNA, the CDR3 is TGTGCCAGCAGCTTGGGAACTAACCCCTACGAGCAGTACTTC. Translated, it gives CASSLGTNPYEQYF.

This clonotype was detected a few times. The chain links TRBV27 to TRBJ1-1, with D possibly matching TRBD1 (5 bases). With 3 bases removed from V and 0 bases from J, the gap between germline ends came to 11 bases. This CDR3 has 15 amino acids. CDR1 is MNHEY, CDR2 SMNVEV, per germline (reference sequence). The CDR3 bases are TGTGCCAGCAGTTTGGGGGGACGAATGAACACTGAAGCTTTCTTT. Residues: CASSLGGRMNTEAFF.

This clonotype occurred many times. The chain employs TRBV5-1 and TRBJ2-3, with D uncertain. The CDR3 consists of 14 residues. V gave up 0 bases and J gave up 2 bases, with 7 bases separating them. Germline assignment: CDR1 SGHRS and CDR2 YFSETQ. Here the CDR3 reads CASSLERPTDTQYF. CDR3 in DNA: TGCGCCAGCAGCTTGGAGAGACCCACAGATACGCAGTATTTT.

The chain combines TRBV6-6 with TRBJ2-7; 9 bases are a match to TRBD1. Trimming at V came to 5 bases and at J to 4 bases, leaving 9 bases not matched to a gene. CDR1 is MNHNY and CDR2 is SVGAGI in the germline V gene (reference sequence). The CDR3 has 15 amino acids. This CDR3 is CASSDAGTGQYEQYF. CDR3 DNA sequence: TGTGCCAGCAGTGACGCCGGGACAGGGCAGTACGAGCAGTACTTC.

In its sample, this clonotype was seen many times. This chain connects TRBV29-1 to TRBJ1-1; D is undetermined. Germline V lookup: CDR1 SQVTM, CDR2 ANQGSEA. There are 13 residues in the CDR3. V was cut by 4 bases and J by 4 bases, with 13 bases left in between. The CDR3 DNA follows: TGCAGCGTTGGGAGGGAGCCGGGCACTGAAGCTTTCTTT. It yields the protein CSVGREPGTEAFF.

A word on this clonotype: This may be a read error: a much more frequent sequence differs by one nucleotide. The CDR3 carries no conserved terminal phenylalanine or tryptophan, so it likely arises from a read error. This rearrangement joins TRBV28 to TRBJ1-2, with 7 bases that match TRBD1. Germline values: CDR1 MDHEN, CDR2 SYDVKM. This CDR3 spans 16 amino acids. The J segment lost 0 bases and the V segment lost 4 bases, leaving 8 bases of the junction unmatched. CDR3 in DNA: TGTGCCAGCAGTTCAGGGGGGACACATTCTAACTATGGCTACACCCTC. Protein: CASSSGGTHSNYGYTL.

This clonotype was seen a handful of times. V and J are TRBV6-5 and TRBJ2-2, with TRBD1 matching over 7 bases. The CDR3 is 13 residues long. Losses at the gene ends were 6 bases for V and 6 bases for J; bases not matched to a gene: 4. Germline V lookup: CDR1 MNHEY, CDR2 SVGAGI. The CDR3 DNA reads TGTGCCAGCAGCTACAGGGGTCCCGGGGAGCTGTTTTTT. Amino acid sequence: CASSYRGPGELFF.

This clonotype has a handful of counts. CDR3 loop: CASSTSGHEQYF. The CDR3 DNA is TGTGCCAGCAGCACCTCGGGACACGAGCAGTACTTC. The chain links TRBV7-2 to TRBJ2-7, with D perhaps matching TRBD1 or TRBD2 (5 bases each). Trimming took off 5 bases at V and 5 bases at J, with 10 bases between the two ends. The germline V gene has CDR1 SGHTA and CDR2 FQGNSA. The CDR3 loop spans 12 amino acids.